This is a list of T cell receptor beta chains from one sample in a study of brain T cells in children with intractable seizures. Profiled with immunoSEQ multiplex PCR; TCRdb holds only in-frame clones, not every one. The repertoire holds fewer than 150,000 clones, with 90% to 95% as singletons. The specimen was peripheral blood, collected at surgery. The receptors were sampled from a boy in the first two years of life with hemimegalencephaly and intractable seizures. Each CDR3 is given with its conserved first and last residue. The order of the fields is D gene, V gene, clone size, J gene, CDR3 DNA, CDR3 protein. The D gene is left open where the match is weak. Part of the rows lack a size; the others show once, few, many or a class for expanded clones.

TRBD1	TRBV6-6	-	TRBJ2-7	TGTGCCGGTCGGGACAGTCATGCCTACGAGCAGTACTTC	CAGRDSHAYEQYF
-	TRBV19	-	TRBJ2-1	TGTGCCAGTAGTATTCGGCGGAGCTACAATGAGCAGTTCTTC	CASSIRRSYNEQFF
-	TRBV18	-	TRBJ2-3	TGTGCCAGCTCACCCACAGATACGCAGTATTTT	CASSPTDTQYF
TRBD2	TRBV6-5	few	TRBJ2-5	TGTGCCAGCAGCTCGACTAGCGGGAAAGAGACCCAGTACTTC	CASSSTSGKETQYF
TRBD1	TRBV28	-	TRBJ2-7	TGTGCCAGCTCGCCGGGACAGTCCTACGAGCAGTACTTC	CASSPGQSYEQYF
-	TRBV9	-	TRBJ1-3	TGTGCCAGCAGCGTAGCGGGGCTTGGAAACACCATATATTTT	CASSVAGLGNTIYF
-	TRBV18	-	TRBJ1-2	TGTGCCAGCTCCTTAAGAGGACAGAACTATGGCTACACCTTC	CASSLRGQNYGYTF
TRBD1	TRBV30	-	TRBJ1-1	TGTGCCTGGAGTGTAGGACAGGGGGCCGTCACTGAAGCTTTCTTT	CAWSVGQGAVTEAFF
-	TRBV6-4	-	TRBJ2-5	TGTGCCAGCAGTGCTAGCGACCAAGAGACCCAGTACTTC	CASSASDQETQYF
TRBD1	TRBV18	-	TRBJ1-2	TGTGCCAGCTTACCAGGACAGGGCCAGCGCTATGGCTACACCTTC	CASLPGQGQRYGYTF
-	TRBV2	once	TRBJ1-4	TGTGCCAGCAGCGGACGGCCATGGTTCCTCGGTTCGGCTAATGAAAAACTGTTTTTT	CASSGRPWFLGSANEKLFF
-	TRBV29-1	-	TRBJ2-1	TGCAGCGTTGCACCGAACAATGAGCAGTTCTTC	CSVAPNNEQFF
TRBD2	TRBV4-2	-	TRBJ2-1	TGTGCCAGCAGCCTGTCGCCACTAGCGGGAGGGCCATCCGACTCCTACAATGAGCAGTTCTTC	CASSLSPLAGGPSDSYNEQFF
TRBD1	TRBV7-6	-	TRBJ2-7	TGTGCCAGCAGCTTAACAGAGGACAGGGGCTCCTACGAGCAGTACTTC	CASSLTEDRGSYEQYF
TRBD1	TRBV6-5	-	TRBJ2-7	TGTGCCAGCAGCCTAGACAGGGGTTCGGTGGAGCAGTACTTC	CASSLDRGSVEQYF
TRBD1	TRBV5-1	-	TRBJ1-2	TGCGCCAGCAGCTTGGTAGGACAGGGGGCAGGTGGCTACACCTTC	CASSLVGQGAGGYTF
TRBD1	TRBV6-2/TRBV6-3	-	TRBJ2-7	TGTGCCAGCAGTCGGGACAGGGGGTACTACGAGCAGTACTTC	CASSRDRGYYEQYF
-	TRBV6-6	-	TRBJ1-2	TGTGCCAGCAGTTACTCGTCCAGGAACTATGGCTACACCTTC	CASSYSSRNYGYTF
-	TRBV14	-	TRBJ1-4	TGTGCCAGCAGCCAAAGGTCTTATGAAAAACTGTTTTTT	CASSQRSYEKLFF
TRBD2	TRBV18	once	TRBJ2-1	TGTGCCAGCTCAAGTTTCAAAGTAGCGGGACGGGAGCAGTTCTTC	CASSSFKVAGREQFF
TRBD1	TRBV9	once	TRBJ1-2	TGTGCCAGCAGCGTAGTACAGGGGGCGCTCGGCTATGGCTACACCTTC	CASSVVQGALGYGYTF
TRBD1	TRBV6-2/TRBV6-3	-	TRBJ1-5	TGTGCCAGCGGCCGAGGGGGCCAGCCCCAGCATTTT	CASGRGGQPQHF
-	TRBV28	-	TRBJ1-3	TGTGCCAGCAGTCGCGGAAGGCGAGGTAAAGGAAACACCATATATTTT	CASSRGRRGKGNTIYF
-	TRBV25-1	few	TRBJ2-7	TGTGCCTGCCAGTCAGGGGGACTCTCCTACGAGCAGTACTTC	CACQSGGLSYEQYF
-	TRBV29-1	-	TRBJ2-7	TGCAGCGTGAGGGGGGGGTCAGCGCCCCTCTACGAGCAGTACTTC	CSVRGGSAPLYEQYF
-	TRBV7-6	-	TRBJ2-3	TGTGCCAGCAGCTTAGATTGGCGGAGGACCCGGGGAGATACGCAGTATTTT	CASSLDWRRTRGDTQYF
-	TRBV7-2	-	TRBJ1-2	TGTGCCAGCAGCTTAAGGAGGGGGGATGGCTACACCTTC	CASSLRRGDGYTF
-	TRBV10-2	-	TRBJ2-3	TGCGCCAGCAGTGACCCCGTCCTAGCGCCGCTCACAGATACGCAGTATTTT	CASSDPVLAPLTDTQYF
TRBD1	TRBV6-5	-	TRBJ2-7	TGTGCCAGCAGTACAGGGGTCGCGGGCGAGCAGTACTTC	CASSTGVAGEQYF
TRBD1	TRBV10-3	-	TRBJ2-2	TGTGCCATCAGTGCCCGACAGGGGGGGACCGGGGAGCTGTTTTTT	CAISARQGGTGELFF
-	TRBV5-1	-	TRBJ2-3	TGCGCCAGCAGCTTAGCGTCGGGGCCGACAGATACGCAGTATTTT	CASSLASGPTDTQYF
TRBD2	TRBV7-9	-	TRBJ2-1	TGTGCCAGCAGCTATGCATCCGGGACTATGAACAATGAGCAGTTCTTC	CASSYASGTMNNEQFF
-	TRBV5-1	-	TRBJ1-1	TGCGCCAGCAGCTTGAGGAGTCTGAACACTGAAGCTTTCTTT	CASSLRSLNTEAFF
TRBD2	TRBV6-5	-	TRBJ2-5	TGTGCCAGCACCCGCCCGGGAGGCGAGACCCAGTACTTC	CASTRPGGETQYF
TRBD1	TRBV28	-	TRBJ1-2	TGTGCCAGCAGTCTCGGACAGGCCCGCTACACCTTC	CASSLGQARYTF
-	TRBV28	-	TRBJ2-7	TGTGCCAGCAGCTCAAAGGGGGGGACCAACCTCTACGAGCAGTACTTC	CASSSKGGTNLYEQYF
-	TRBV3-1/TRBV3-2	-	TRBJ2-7	TGTGCCAGCAGCCAAGTATCAGCGAGCCGGTACGAGCAGTACTTC	CASSQVSASRYEQYF
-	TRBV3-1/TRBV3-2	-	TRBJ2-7	TGTGCCAGCAGCCAAGATGTCAACGAGCAGTACTTC	CASSQDVNEQYF
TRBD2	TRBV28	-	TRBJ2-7	TGTGCCAGCATTGGGACTAGCGTCGAGCAGTACTTC	CASIGTSVEQYF
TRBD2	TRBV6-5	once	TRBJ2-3	TGTGCCAGCAGTTACTGGTCGGGGGGACGGACAGATACGCAGTATTTT	CASSYWSGGRTDTQYF
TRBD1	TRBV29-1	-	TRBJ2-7	TGCAGCGTCCGGGACAGGTTCCCCTACGAGCAGTACTTC	CSVRDRFPYEQYF
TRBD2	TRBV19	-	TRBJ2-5	TGTGCCAGTAGTATCACCGGGAGGGCTGGGGAGACCCAGTACTTC	CASSITGRAGETQYF
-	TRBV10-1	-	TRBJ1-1	TGCGCCAGCAGTGAGGGAACTGAAGCTTTCTTT	CASSEGTEAFF
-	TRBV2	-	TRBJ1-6	TGTGCCAGCAGTGCAACCCCCCGGAGGGATTCACCCCTCCACTTT	CASSATPRRDSPLHF
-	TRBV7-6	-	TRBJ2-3	TGTGCCAGCAGCTTAGGCGTCAGCGCCAGCACAGATACGCAGTATTTT	CASSLGVSASTDTQYF
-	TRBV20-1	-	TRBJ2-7	TGCAGTGCTAGTCCGGACACTGCCTACGAGCAGTACTTC	CSASPDTAYEQYF
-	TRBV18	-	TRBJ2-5	TGTGCCAGCTCATTTCGGGAGCAAGAGACCCAGTACTTC	CASSFREQETQYF
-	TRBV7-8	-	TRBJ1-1	TGTGCCAGCAGCCCCCTCCCAGGACCCACTGAAGCTTTCTTT	CASSPLPGPTEAFF
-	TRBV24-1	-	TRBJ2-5	TGTGCCACCAGTGAGTCCCTGGGGCCTCAGGAGACCCAGTACTTC	CATSESLGPQETQYF
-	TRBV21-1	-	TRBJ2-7	TGTGCCAGCAGCAAAGAGGGTCTAGCGGGGCGGGAGCAGTACTTC	CASSKEGLAGREQYF
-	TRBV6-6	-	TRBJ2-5	TGTGCCAGCAGTTACAATACGAGGAACAAAGAGACCCAGTACTTC	CASSYNTRNKETQYF
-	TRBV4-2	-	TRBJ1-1	TGTGCCAGCAGCCAAGATAGGGCCGCGAACACTGAAGCTTTCTTT	CASSQDRAANTEAFF
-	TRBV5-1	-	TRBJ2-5	TGCGCCAGCAGCTCGAACGGCTACCAAGAGACCCAGTACTTC	CASSSNGYQETQYF
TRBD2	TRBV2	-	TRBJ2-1	TGTGCCAGCAGCCGAGGGACTAGCGGGAGGAATGAGCAGTTCTTC	CASSRGTSGRNEQFF
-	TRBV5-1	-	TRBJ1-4	TGCGCCAGCAGCTTGGGGCGGGTGGGTTTAGATGAAAAACTGTTTTTT	CASSLGRVGLDEKLFF
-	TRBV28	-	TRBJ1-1	TGTGCCAGCAGTTTGACCAGGGCCGGTGAAGCTTTCTTT	CASSLTRAGEAFF
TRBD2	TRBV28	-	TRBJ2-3	TGTGCCAGCAGTCCCCCCGGGACTAGCGGGACCAGGAAGTATTTT	CASSPPGTSGTRKYF
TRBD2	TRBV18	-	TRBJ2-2	TGTGCCAGCTCACCCGGACTAGCGGGACTAGGGGAGCTGTTTTTT	CASSPGLAGLGELFF